A selection of T cell receptor beta chains follows, all from one sample in a study of spatial heterogeneity in lung cancer. TCRdb processed the 5' RACE reads anew with MiXCR; each CDR3 protein has one entry. The sample lists tens of thousands of distinct CDR3 sequences, about 9.4% occurring once. The sequenced sample was PBMCs, obtained at surgery. These receptors were collected from a male donor with early-stage non-small cell lung cancer. The conserved cysteine and the conserved F or W are not part of the CDR3 here. Clone size, where shown, is once, few, many, or a class for clones that have expanded.

clone size | V gene | CDR3 protein
many | TRBV11-2 | ASSFPFGGHTEAF
NA | TRBV5-4 | ASSPKGQGAFGYT
many | TRBV20-1 | SARGTGVYEQY
few | TRBV5-1 | ASSSLVPTEAF
few | TRBV10-3 | AISESQGTDTQY
many | TRBV20-1 | SASPPGLALNEQF
few | TRBV28 | ASSLLGSGYEQY
NA | TRBV28 | ASSSPGLAGVEVYEQY
few | TRBV25-1 | ASSELLSGAQY
NA | TRBV28 | ASSFRQFQETQY
NA | TRBV14 | ASSQVLPKRTGELF
many | TRBV7-2 | ASSFWTSGGATDTQY
many | TRBV4-3 | ASSQALASEQF
many | TRBV29-1 | SVMLQETNTEAF
many | TRBV6-2/TRBV6-3 | ASSYGGLVSEQY
few | TRBV20-1 | SARVAVNYGYT
NA | TRBV29-1 | SAEGGDSTQQY
many | TRBV20-1 | SLSSGTTSNEQF
many | TRBV28 | ASSSDRGRYEQY
many | TRBV23-1 | ASSLAASGVEDTQY
many | TRBV20-1 | SAIHRDRGYQPQH
NA | TRBV2 | ASRGGQTYQETQY
many | TRBV18 | ASSPSGGATGEQF
NA | TRBV4-2 | ASSQALQGITEAF
many | TRBV4-2 | ASSHDGLAGSGGEQF
few | TRBV19 | ASSIPASYNEQF
many | TRBV27 | ASSNLFKPEEKYTQY
NA | TRBV7-9 | ASSLGKSAE